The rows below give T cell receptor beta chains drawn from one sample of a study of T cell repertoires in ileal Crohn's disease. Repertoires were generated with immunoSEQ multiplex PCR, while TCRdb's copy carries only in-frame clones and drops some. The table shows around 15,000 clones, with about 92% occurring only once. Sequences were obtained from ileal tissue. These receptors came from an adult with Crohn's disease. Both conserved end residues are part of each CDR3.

CDR3aa: CASSPTTSGGDTDTQYF; j_gene: TRBJ2-3; v_gene: TRBV7-6
CDR3aa: CASSLELTQYF; j_gene: TRBJ2-5; v_gene: TRBV7-6
CDR3aa: CATGLAMGSPYEQYF; j_gene: TRBJ2-7; v_gene: TRBV15
CDR3aa: CASSLAGHSPSPLHF; j_gene: TRBJ1-6; v_gene: TRBV11-2
CDR3aa: CASSTGTGSSYNSPLHF; j_gene: TRBJ1-6; v_gene: TRBV19
CDR3aa: CASSPPGGGSGELFF; j_gene: TRBJ2-2; v_gene: TRBV18
CDR3aa: CASSIVGGKKSEQYF; j_gene: TRBJ2-7; v_gene: TRBV19
CDR3aa: CASTLGGAREKLFF; j_gene: TRBJ1-4; v_gene: TRBV21-1
CDR3aa: CASSEIRSSYEQYF; j_gene: TRBJ2-7; v_gene: TRBV6-1
CDR3aa: CSALDSQETQYF; j_gene: TRBJ2-5; v_gene: TRBV29-1
CDR3aa: CASSLISHEQYF; j_gene: TRBJ2-7; v_gene: TRBV5-1
CDR3aa: CASSFRYTGELFF; j_gene: TRBJ2-2; v_gene: TRBV5-1
CDR3aa: CASSQQTLAGGRSDTQYF; j_gene: TRBJ2-3; v_gene: TRBV5-1
CDR3aa: CASSQGGGAYEQYF; j_gene: TRBJ2-7; v_gene: TRBV7-6
CDR3aa: CASSYDGSSGNTIYF; j_gene: TRBJ1-3; v_gene: TRBV6-5
CDR3aa: CASGVSGQETQYF; j_gene: TRBJ2-5; v_gene: TRBV7-2
CDR3aa: CSVGGNEQYF; j_gene: TRBJ2-7; v_gene: TRBV20-1